The TCR beta chain described here comes from a study of CD4 T cells in relation to SARS-CoV-2 and coronaviruses. Findings and caveats of the study: This crossreactivity analysis covered spike protein alone, no other viral proteins.

Before the COVID-19 pandemic, during about 2011-2019, CD4+ T cells were taken from unexposed donors. The cells were cultured for about ten days before CD4+ T cells were isolated. As cell numbers allowed, unexposed-donor CD4+ T cells faced SARS-CoV-2 S/N and four cold-coronavirus spikes. Each well had 2.1 million or so PBMCs in approximately 5.1% human AB serum with IL-2. On days 3 and 7, cultures got half fresh IL-2 medium. Concerning this clone itself: Its antigen remains unidentified.

Some clones are missing from TCRdb's copy, which holds only in-frame ones; the method was immunoSEQ multiplex PCR. The repertoire includes 28,000 or so clones, about four fifths of them detected once, and 10% sits in the top ten. V shed 8 bases and J 6 bases; nucleotides not matched to a gene: 16. This CDR3 has 15 amino acids. Germline V lookup: CDR1 MNHEY, CDR2 SVGAGI. The sample comprised CD4+ T cells from PBMCs, cultured in vitro. This clonotype originated in a human donor in good health. The chain links TRBV6-5 to TRBJ2-7; 7 bases align to TRBD2. CDR3 coding DNA: TGTGCCAGCGTGAAAGGACTAGGGTTGGTAGGCGAGCAGTACTTC. Its protein is CASVKGLGLVGEQYF.